The clone carrying this T cell receptor beta chain came up once. The data originate from a study of blood T cell repertoires in COVID-19. V lost 5 bases and J lost 1; bases outside the gene matches: 8. This CDR3 region has 16 residues. CDR1 MDHEN and CDR2 SYDVKM come from the germline V gene. Assay used: immunoSEQ multiplex PCR; TCRdb lists only in-frame clones, some missing. The table has 250,000 to 300,000 clones, 85% to 90% seen once; the top ten hold 15%. The sample consisted of PBMCs or T cells enriched from blood (not recorded which). This chain connects TRBV28 to TRBJ1-1; 9 nucleotides align to TRBD1. The sequence came from a man aged 18 to 35 who had recovered from COVID-19. In DNA, the CDR3 is TGTGCCAGCAGTCATTCCGGGACAGGGCGGAACACTGAAGCTTTCTTT. This gives the protein CASSHSGTGRNTEAFF. Using reference TRBV28 and TRBJ1-1 for the parts outside the CDR3, the full variable domain is DVKVTQSSRYLVKRTGEKVFLECVQDMDHENMFWYRQDPGLGLRLIYFSYDVKMKEKGDIPEGYSVSREKKERFSLILESASTNQTSMYLCASSHSGTGRNTEAFFGQGTRLTVV.